This note documents a single T cell receptor (beta chain) sequence. This clone was recorded only once. There is no known antigen for this receptor. No quality values exist for individual bases; no much larger clone is one base distant. The sample comes from a study of a mutant IDH1 vaccine in newly diagnosed glioma (dated by TCRdb to the early 2020s). General notes on the study: Vaccination began 4-6 weeks after radiotherapy alone, or alongside temozolomide cycles in the chemotherapy-containing groups. The week-35 safety follow-up took place at visit V12, and the week-47 end of study took place at visit V13. Longitudinal TCRB deep sequencing was performed for roughly 24 treated patients wherever samples were available for exploratory analyses. Peripheral blood was drawn at six visits: V03 (baseline), V05, V07, V10, V12 and V13. Before enrollment, most patients had been given radiochemotherapy with temozolomide as standard therapy, while the rest had received either radiotherapy alone or temozolomide alone. Of the approximately 35 treated patients, around 60% were male and roughly 38% were female, and a mean age of roughly 41 years was recorded. Study-level results and caveats: Immune responses induced by the vaccine were seen in around 93% of patients across multiple MHC alleles. Pseudoprogression appeared unrelated to alterations in the top peripheral T cell clonotypes detected by TCRB sequencing. The authors stated that sample limitations prevented analyses of patient blood samples from being reproduced. Selection of PBMC samples for TCRB deep sequencing was based on availability.

The protocol used for the library was the immunoSEQ multiplex PCR assay. Rearranged TCR beta chain sequences were amplified using the hsTCRB Kit according to the manufacturer's protocol. Sequencing of TCRB libraries was carried out on an Illumina MiSeq. In the source study's methods: The kit vendor's proprietary platform handled demultiplexing, trimming and gene mapping. What TCRdb holds here is the immuneACCESS table cut down to in-frame rearrangements. Part of the clones is not present; checked against another copy, under half of the missing clones reflect an unresolved V gene, and the others are unexplained. V and J calls and clone size come straight from that table; D and trimming were deduced from the DNA. In this sample the table shows some 30,000 clones, 84% of which occur a single time. The biggest ten clones account for 29% of the sample. Reading from cysteine to phenylalanine, the CDR3 counts 15 amino acids. The retained sequence is limited to the CDR3, 45 bases, with the frame set at the first base. V and J are truncated by 4 bases and 2 bases respectively, leaving an intervening sequence of 12 bases. Looking up the germline V gene yields CDR1 SGHRS and CDR2 YFSETQ.

The time point label corresponds to: week 47, end of study. Each vaccine dose, consisting of 300 ug of a 20-mer mutant IDH1 peptide in Montanide, was administered subcutaneously with topical imiquimod. Eight vaccinations were administered to patients in weeks 1, 3, 5, 7, 11, 15, 19 and 23, corresponding to visits V03 through V10. The donors had newly diagnosed IDH1-mutant astrocytomas of WHO grade 3 or 4 that showed loss of nuclear ATRX. The samples were drawn from NOA16, a multicentre, single-arm, open-label phase I trial in Germany that tested a mutant IDH1 peptide vaccine in humans for the first time. Genomic DNA for TCRB sequencing was extracted from EDTA blood using the DNeasy Blood and Tissue Kit.

The receptor chain draws on TRBV5-1 and TRBJ2-2; TRBD1 is possibly the D segment (5 matching bases). This clonotype was sampled from a man aged 25 to 45 with glioma. Sequencing used PBMCs, obtained from a glioma patient whose treatment included an IDH1 peptide vaccine. CDR3 sequence: CASSVVDRNTGELFF. The bases are TGCGCCAGCAGCGTAGTTGACAGAAACACCGGGGAGCTGTTTTTT.